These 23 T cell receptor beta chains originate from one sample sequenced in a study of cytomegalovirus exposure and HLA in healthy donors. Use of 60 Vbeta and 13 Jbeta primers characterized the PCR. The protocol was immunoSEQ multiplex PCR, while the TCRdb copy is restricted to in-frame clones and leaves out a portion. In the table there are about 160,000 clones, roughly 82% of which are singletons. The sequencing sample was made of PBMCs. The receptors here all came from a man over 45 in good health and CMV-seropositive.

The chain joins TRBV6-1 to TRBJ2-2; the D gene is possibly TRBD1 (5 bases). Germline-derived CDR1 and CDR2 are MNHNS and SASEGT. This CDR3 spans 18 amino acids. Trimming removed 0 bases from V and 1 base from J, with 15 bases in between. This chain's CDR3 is CASSEAPGGHMNTGELFF. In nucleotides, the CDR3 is TGTGCCAGCAGTGAAGCTCCTGGTGGACATATGAACACCGGGGAGCTGTTTTTT.

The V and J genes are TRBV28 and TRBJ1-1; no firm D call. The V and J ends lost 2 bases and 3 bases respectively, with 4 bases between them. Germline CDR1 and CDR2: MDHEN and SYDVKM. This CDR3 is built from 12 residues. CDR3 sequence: CASSLPDTEAFF. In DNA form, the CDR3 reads TGTGCCAGCAGTTTACCGGACACTGAAGCTTTCTTT.

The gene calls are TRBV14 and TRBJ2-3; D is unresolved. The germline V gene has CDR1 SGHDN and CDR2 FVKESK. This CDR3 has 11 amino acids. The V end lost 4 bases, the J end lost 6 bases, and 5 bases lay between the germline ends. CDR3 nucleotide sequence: TGTGCCAGCAGCCTCCTCGATACGCAGTATTTT. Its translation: CASSLLDTQYF.

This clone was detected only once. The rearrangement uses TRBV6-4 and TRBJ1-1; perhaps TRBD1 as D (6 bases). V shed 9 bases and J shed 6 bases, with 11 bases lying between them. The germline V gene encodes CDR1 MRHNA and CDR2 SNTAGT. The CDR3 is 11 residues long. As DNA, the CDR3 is TGTGCCAGTGCGTACAGGGCTGAAGCTTTCTTT. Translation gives CASAYRAEAFF.

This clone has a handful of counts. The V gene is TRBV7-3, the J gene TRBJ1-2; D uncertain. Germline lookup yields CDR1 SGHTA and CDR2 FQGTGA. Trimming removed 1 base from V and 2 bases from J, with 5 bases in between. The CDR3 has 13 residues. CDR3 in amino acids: CASSLRGNYGYTF. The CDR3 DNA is TGTGCCAGCAGCTTAAGAGGGAACTATGGCTACACCTTC.

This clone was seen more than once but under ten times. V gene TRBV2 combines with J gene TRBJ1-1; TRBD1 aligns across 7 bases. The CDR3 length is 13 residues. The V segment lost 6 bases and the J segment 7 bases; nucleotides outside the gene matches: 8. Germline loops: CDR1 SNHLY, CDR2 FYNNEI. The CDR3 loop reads CASSVRGTVEAFF. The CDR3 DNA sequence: TGTGCCAGCAGCGTACGTGGGACAGTTGAAGCTTTCTTT.

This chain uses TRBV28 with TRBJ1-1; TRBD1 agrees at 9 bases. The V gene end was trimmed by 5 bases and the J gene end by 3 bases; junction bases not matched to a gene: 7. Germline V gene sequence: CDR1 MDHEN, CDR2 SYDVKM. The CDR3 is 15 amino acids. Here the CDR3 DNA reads TGTGCCAGCAGTCTAGGGACAGGGTGGGACACTGAAGCTTTCTTT. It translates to CASSLGTGWDTEAFF.

CDR3 residues: CASSRPGLASQETQYF. The CDR3 DNA reads TGCGCCAGCAGCCGGCCGGGACTAGCGTCTCAAGAGACCCAGTACTTC. The rearrangement joins TRBV5-1 to TRBJ2-5; TRBD2 aligns across 10 bases. J lost 2 bases, V lost 4 bases, and 8 bases had no gene match. Germline V gene data show CDR1 as SGHRS and CDR2 as YFSETQ. The CDR3 has 16 amino acids.

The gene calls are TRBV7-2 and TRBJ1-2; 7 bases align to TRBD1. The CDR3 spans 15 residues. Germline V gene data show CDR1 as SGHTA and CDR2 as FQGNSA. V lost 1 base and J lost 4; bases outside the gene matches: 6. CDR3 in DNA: TGTGCCAGCAGCTTAGTGTCAGGGGGAGGCTATGGCTACACCTTC. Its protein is CASSLVSGGGYGYTF.

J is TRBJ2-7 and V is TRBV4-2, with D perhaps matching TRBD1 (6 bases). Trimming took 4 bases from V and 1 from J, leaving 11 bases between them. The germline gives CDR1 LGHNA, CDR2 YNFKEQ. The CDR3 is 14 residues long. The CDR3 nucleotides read TGTGCCAGCAGCCGCAGAAGGGGGTCCTACGAGCAGTACTTC. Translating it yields CASSRRRGSYEQYF.

Here the CDR3 DNA reads TGTGCCACCAGCAGATCGACCTACGACAGTTTCCCCGGGGAGCTGTTTTTT. Translation: CATSRSTYDSFPGELFF. V usage is TRBV15 and J usage is TRBJ2-2; a possible D gene is TRBD1 (5 bases). Trimming cost V 2 bases and J 6 bases, with 19 bases left between them. The CDR3 has 17 amino acids. Germline CDR1 reads LNHNV; CDR2 reads YYDKDF (reference sequence).

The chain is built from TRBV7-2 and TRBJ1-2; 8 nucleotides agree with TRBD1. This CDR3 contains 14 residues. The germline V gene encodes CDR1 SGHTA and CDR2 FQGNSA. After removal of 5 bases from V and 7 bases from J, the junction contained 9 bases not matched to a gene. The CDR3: CASSPQDRVRGYTF. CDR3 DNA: TGTGCCAGCAGCCCCCAGGACAGGGTACGTGGCTACACCTTC.

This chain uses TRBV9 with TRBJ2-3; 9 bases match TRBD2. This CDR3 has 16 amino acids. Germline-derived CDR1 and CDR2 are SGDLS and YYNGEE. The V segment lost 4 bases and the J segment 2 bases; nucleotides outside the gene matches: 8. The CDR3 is CASSPLAGGSTDTQYF. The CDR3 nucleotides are TGTGCCAGCAGCCCTCTCGCGGGGGGGTCCACAGATACGCAGTATTTT.

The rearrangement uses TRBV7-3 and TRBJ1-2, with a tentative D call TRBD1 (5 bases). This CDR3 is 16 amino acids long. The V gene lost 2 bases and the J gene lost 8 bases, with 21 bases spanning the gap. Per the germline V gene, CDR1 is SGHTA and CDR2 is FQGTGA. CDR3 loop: CASSLSSPPLGEGYTF. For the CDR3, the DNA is TGTGCCAGCAGCTTATCCTCACCCCCCCTAGGGGAAGGCTACACCTTC.

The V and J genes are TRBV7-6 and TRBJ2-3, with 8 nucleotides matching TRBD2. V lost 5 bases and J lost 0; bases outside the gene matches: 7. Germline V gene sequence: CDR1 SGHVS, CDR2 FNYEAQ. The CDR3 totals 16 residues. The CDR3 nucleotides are TGTGCCAGCAGCCGAGCAGCGGGGGCCAGCACAGATACGCAGTATTTT. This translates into CASSRAAGASTDTQYF.

CDR3 region: CASSLGTSGGTDTQYF. CDR3 DNA: TGTGCCAGCAGCTTGGGGACTAGCGGAGGCACAGATACGCAGTATTTT. This chain joins TRBV5-4 and TRBJ2-3, with 10 bases that match TRBD2. Germline V gives CDR1 SGHNT, CDR2 YYREEE (reference sequence). This CDR3 has 16 residues. The V gene end was trimmed by 0 bases and the J gene end by 1 base; junction bases not matched to a gene: 2. The full variable domain, with the rest looked up from reference TRBV5-4 and TRBJ2-3, is ETGVTQSPTHLIKTRGQQVTLRCSSQSGHNTVSWYQQALGQGPQFIFQYYREEENGRGNFPPRFSGLQFPNYSSELNVNALELDDSALYLCASSLGTSGGTDTQYFGPGTRLTVL.

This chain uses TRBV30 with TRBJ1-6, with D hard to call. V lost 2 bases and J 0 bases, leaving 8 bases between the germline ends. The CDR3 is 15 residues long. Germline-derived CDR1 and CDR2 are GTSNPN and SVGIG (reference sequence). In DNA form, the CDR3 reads TGTGCCTGGAGTTCCTCCGGCTCCTATAATTCACCCCTCCACTTT. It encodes CAWSSSGSYNSPLHF.

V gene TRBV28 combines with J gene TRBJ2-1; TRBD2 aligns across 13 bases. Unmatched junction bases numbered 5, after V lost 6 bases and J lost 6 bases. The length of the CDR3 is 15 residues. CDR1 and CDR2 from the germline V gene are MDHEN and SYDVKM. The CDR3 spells CASRTTSGRPNEQFF. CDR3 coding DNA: TGTGCCAGCAGAACGACTAGCGGGAGGCCCAATGAGCAGTTCTTC.

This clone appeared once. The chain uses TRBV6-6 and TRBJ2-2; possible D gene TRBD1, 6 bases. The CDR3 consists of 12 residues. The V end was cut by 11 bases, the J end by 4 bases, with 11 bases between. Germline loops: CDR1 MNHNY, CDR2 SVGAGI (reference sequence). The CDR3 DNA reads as TGTGCCTCACAGGGCTTCACCGGGGAGCTGTTTTTT. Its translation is CASQGFTGELFF.

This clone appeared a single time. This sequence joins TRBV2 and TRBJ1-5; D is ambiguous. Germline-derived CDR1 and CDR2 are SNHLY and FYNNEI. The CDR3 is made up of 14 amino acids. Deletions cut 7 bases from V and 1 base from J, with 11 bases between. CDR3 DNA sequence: TGTGCCAGCACAAAGACGGGAAGCAATCAGCCCCAGCATTTT. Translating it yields CASTKTGSNQPQHF.

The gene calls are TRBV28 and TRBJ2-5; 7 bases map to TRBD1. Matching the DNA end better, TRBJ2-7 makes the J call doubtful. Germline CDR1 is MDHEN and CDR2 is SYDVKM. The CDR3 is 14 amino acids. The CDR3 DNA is TGTGCCAGCACTTTCCGGGACAGCTCCTACGAGCAGTACTTC. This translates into CASTFRDSSYEQYF.

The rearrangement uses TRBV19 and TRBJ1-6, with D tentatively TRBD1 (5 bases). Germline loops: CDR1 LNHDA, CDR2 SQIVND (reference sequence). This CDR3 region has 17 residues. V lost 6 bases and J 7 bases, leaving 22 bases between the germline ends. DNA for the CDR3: TGTGCCAGTAGATGGTCAGATCTTGCGGGGGTCAATTCACCCCTCCACTTT. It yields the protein CASRWSDLAGVNSPLHF.

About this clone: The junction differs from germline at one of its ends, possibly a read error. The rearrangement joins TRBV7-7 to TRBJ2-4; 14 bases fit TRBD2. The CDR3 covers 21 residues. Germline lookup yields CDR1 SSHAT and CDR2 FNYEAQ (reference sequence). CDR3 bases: TGTGCTAGCAGCTTAGACGAGGTGGGACTAGCGGGAGCTAAAGCCAAAAACATTCAGTACTTC. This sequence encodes CASSLDEVGLAGAKAKNIQYF.